This T cell receptor beta chain originates from a study of T-cell memory formation after mild COVID-19. CDR1 is SGHTA and CDR2 is FQGNSA in the germline V gene. This CDR3 is built from 15 residues. The V end was cut by 5 bases, the J end by 0 bases, with 13 bases between. TCRdb redid the calling of the 5' RACE reads with MiXCR, one entry per CDR3 protein. The table includes about 390,000 distinct CDR3 sequences, 20% to 25% detected once. This clonotype was seen more than once but under ten times. Sequenced: PBMCs or a T cell subset sorted from them (not recorded which). The sequence derives from an adult woman who had mild COVID-19 (a few samples of this study predate the infection). Cell type and time point are not known. The V and J genes are TRBV7-2 and TRBJ1-2; D gene ambiguous. The CDR3 region has the DNA TGTGCCAGCAGCAACGGGCCTTCAGCTAACTATGGCTACACCTTC. It yields the protein CASSNGPSANYGYTF.